These 28 T cell receptor beta chains came from one sample sequenced in a study of T-cell reconstitution after alpha-beta-depleted transplantation in children. For TCRbeta, the library was prepared with unique molecular identifiers. TCRdb re-derived calls from the PCR reads in MiXCR, one entry per CDR3 protein. The sample shows 45,000 to 55,000 distinct CDR3 sequences, around a tenth of them seen only once. The sample was PBMCs, mostly from graft donor cells, taken 60 days after TCRalphabeta/CD19-depleted stem cell transplant. These receptors came from a male patient between 2 and 15 years old who had a stem cell transplant for chronic granulomatous disease, so the T cells may come from the graft donor.

This clonotype came up many times. The V call is TRBV9, the J call TRBJ1-1, with TRBD1 matching over 7 bases. This CDR3 is built from 15 residues. The V gene end was trimmed by 4 bases and the J gene end by 6 bases; junction bases not matched to a gene: 12. Looked up from germline, CDR1 is SGDLS and CDR2 is YYNGEE. In nucleotides, the CDR3 is TGTGCCAGCAGCCCCCAACAGGGGTTACGGGCTGAAGCTTTCTTT. This codes for CASSPQQGLRAEAFF.

Ten or more counts support this clonotype. The gene calls are TRBV7-2 and TRBJ2-7, with a possible D match to TRBD2 (6 bases). The V and J ends lost 5 bases and 5 bases respectively, with 22 bases between them. In germline, CDR1 is SGHTA, CDR2 FQGNSA. This CDR3 has 16 residues. The CDR3 here is CASSPEFRLWEDEQYF. The DNA of the CDR3 is TGTGCCAGCAGCCCTGAGTTTCGTCTTTGGGAGGACGAGCAGTACTTC.

In regard to this clonotype: The junction and the germline gene differ at one end; a read error may be behind it. The rearrangement links TRBV20-1 to TRBJ2-7; 10 bases are a match to TRBD2. The CDR3 contains 13 residues. CDR1 and CDR2 from the germline V gene are DFQATT and SNEGSKA (reference sequence). The CDR3 reads CSVRAGGPYEQYF. The CDR3 nucleotides are TGCAGTGTTAGAGCGGGAGGGCCGTACGAGCAGTACTTC.

The J gene is TRBJ2-1, the V gene TRBV6-1, with 10 bases fitting TRBD2. Trimming removed 5 bases from V and 6 bases from J; junction bases left unmatched: 16. Looked up from germline, CDR1 is MNHNS and CDR2 is SASEGT. This CDR3 contains 18 residues. Here the CDR3 reads CASSRGMVAGGGINEQFF. The CDR3 coding sequence is TGTGCCAGCAGTCGAGGAATGGTAGCGGGAGGCGGGATCAATGAGCAGTTCTTC.

CDR3 DNA sequence: TGCAGTGCTAGACCCGGGAGGAATGAGCAGTTCTTC. Its protein product is CSARPGRNEQFF. The rearrangement uses TRBV20-1 and TRBJ2-1; 7 bases map to TRBD2. In germline, CDR1 is DFQATT, CDR2 SNEGSKA (reference sequence). Trimming cost V 2 bases and J 7 bases; bases outside gene matches: 2. The CDR3 runs to 12 residues.

This clonotype was counted many times. V usage is TRBV5-1 and J usage is TRBJ2-6; 7 nucleotides agree with TRBD1. V trimming: 4 bases; J trimming: 3 bases; junction bases outside the gene matches: 4. This CDR3 is 15 amino acids long. The V gene's germline CDR1 is SGHRS and CDR2 YFSETQ. The CDR3 nucleotides are TGCGCCAGCAGCCCGGGACAGCTTGGGGCCAACGTCCTGACTTTC. Protein sequence: CASSPGQLGANVLTF.

This clonotype was detected many times. The chain carries TRBV4-1 and TRBJ2-1; TRBD2 matches 8 bases. Unmatched junction bases numbered 13, after V lost 2 bases and J lost 10 bases. Per germline, CDR1 MGHRA and CDR2 YSYEKL. This CDR3 contains 16 residues. The CDR3, as DNA: TGCGCCAGCAGCCAAAGCAACCCCGAAACGGGAGGGGAGCAGTTCTTC. It codes for CASSQSNPETGGEQFF.

This clonotype occurred many times. The J gene is TRBJ2-3, the V gene TRBV7-6; 7 nucleotides align to TRBD2. Germline CDR1 and CDR2: SGHVS and FNYEAQ. The CDR3 is 15 amino acids. The ends lost 1 base at V and 2 bases at J; junction bases unmatched: 3. Here the CDR3 reads CASSLGAGVTDTQYF. DNA of the CDR3: TGTGCCAGCAGCTTAGGGGCGGGAGTCACAGATACGCAGTATTTT.

As for this clonotype: A junction end diverges from the germline sequence, so it may reflect a read error. The rearrangement joins TRBV20-1 to TRBJ2-2, with 10 positions matching TRBD2. The length of the CDR3 is 16 residues. Germline loops: CDR1 DFQATT, CDR2 SNEGSKA (reference sequence). The chain's CDR3 is CCAKASGSWRTGELFF. The CDR3 nucleotides are TGCTGTGCCAAGGCTAGCGGGAGTTGGCGCACCGGGGAGCTGTTTTTT.

The gene calls are TRBV6-2 or TRBV6-3 and TRBJ2-7, with D unclear. Between the trimmed V and J ends, which lost 6 bases and 2 bases, there was a span of 8 bases. CDR1 is MNHEY and CDR2 is SVGEGT in the germline V gene. The CDR3 length is 12 residues. The CDR3 here is CASSRGPYEQYF. DNA for the CDR3: TGTGCCAGCAGCCGAGGCCCCTACGAGCAGTACTTC.

This clonotype was detected ten times or more. This rearrangement joins TRBV12-3 or TRBV12-4 to TRBJ2-1, with no clear D. This CDR3 has 17 residues. V was clipped by 0 bases and J by 0 bases, with 12 bases between them. The CDR3 here is CASSLAPVGSSYNEQFF. Here the CDR3 DNA reads TGTGCCAGCAGTTTAGCTCCGGTGGGAAGCTCCTACAATGAGCAGTTCTTC.

Ten or more counts support this clonotype. The DNA for the CDR3 is TGTGCCAGCAGCTTCGTCGCTGGCGTACTAGCCGACTACGAGCAGTACTTC. This sequence encodes CASSFVAGVLADYEQYF. V is TRBV7-9 and J is TRBJ2-7; D possibly corresponds to TRBD2 (6 bases). V was pared by 3 bases and J by 3 bases, with 21 bases between. The V gene's germline CDR1 is SEHNR and CDR2 FQNEAQ (reference sequence). CDR3 length equals 17 residues.

This sequence joins TRBV11-1 and TRBJ1-1, with TRBD1 matching over 8 bases. The length of the CDR3 is 18 residues. Trimming took 0 bases from V and 1 from J; bases not matched to a gene: 10. Germline V gene lookup returns CDR1 SGHAT and CDR2 FQDESV (reference sequence). The CDR3 sequence: CASSLARMTGAGNTEAFF. Written as DNA, the CDR3 is TGTGCCAGCAGCTTAGCCCGAATGACAGGGGCAGGGAACACTGAAGCTTTCTTT.

This clonotype was counted ten times or more. This chain joins TRBV6-6 and TRBJ1-4; D possibly corresponds to TRBD1 (5 bases). The CDR3 spans 13 residues. Germline V CDR1 and CDR2: MNHNY, SVGAGI (reference sequence). V was shortened by 4 bases and J by 8 bases, with 11 bases between the two germline ends. This CDR3 reads CASSWGPWEKLFF. The CDR3 DNA follows: TGTGCCAGCAGTTGGGGACCTTGGGAAAAACTGTTTTTT.

The rearrangement joins TRBV29-1 to TRBJ1-5; 8 bases are a match to TRBD1. CDR1 is SQVTM and CDR2 is ANQGSEA in the germline V gene. The CDR3 consists of 13 residues. Trimming took 4 bases from V and 4 from J; bases not matched to a gene: 3. The CDR3 nucleotides are TGCAGCGTTGCGGACAGGGAAAATCAGCCCCAGCATTTT. Translated, it gives CSVADRENQPQHF.

About this clonotype itself: Being one base from a much bigger clone, this may be a read error. The genes are TRBV4-1 and TRBJ1-5, with D maybe TRBD1 (5 bases). This CDR3 is built from 15 residues. V was pared by 2 bases and J by 4 bases, with 12 bases between. The germline V gene has CDR1 MGHRA and CDR2 YSYEKL. The CDR3 here is CASSQLLGVNQPQHF. The CDR3 DNA reads TGCGCCAGCAGCCAATTATTGGGGGTGAATCAGCCCCAGCATTTT.

This clonotype appeared a few times. The chain combines TRBV7-2 with TRBJ2-2, with D perhaps matching TRBD2 (5 bases). V shed 2 bases and J shed 5 bases, with 12 bases lying between them. CDR1 SGHTA and CDR2 FQGNSA come from the germline V gene. The CDR3 runs 15 residues. The CDR3 here is CASSLSLAWTGELFF. The CDR3 DNA sequence: TGTGCCAGCAGCTTATCTCTAGCATGGACCGGGGAGCTGTTTTTT.

This clonotype was seen a handful of times. The chain is built from TRBV5-1 and TRBJ2-7; TRBD2 matches 7 bases. Losses at the gene ends were 4 bases for V and 2 bases for J; bases not matched to a gene: 6. Per the germline V gene, CDR1 is SGHRS and CDR2 is YFSETQ. This CDR3 is 14 amino acids long. CDR3 nucleotides: TGCGCCAGCAGCCCCGGGGGGACCGCCTACGAGCAGTACTTC. As protein: CASSPGGTAYEQYF.

This clonotype was recorded at least ten times. The V and J genes are TRBV29-1 and TRBJ2-4, with D possibly being TRBD1 or TRBD2 (6 bases each). This CDR3 comprises 15 residues. CDR1 is SQVTM and CDR2 is ANQGSEA in the germline V gene. Trimming shortened V by 2 bases and J by 0 bases, and 11 bases separated the two germline ends. The DNA for the CDR3 is TGCAGCGTTGAATTCCGGGGGCTAGCCAAAAACATTCAGTACTTC. This codes for CSVEFRGLAKNIQYF. The variable domain in full, completed from reference TRBV29-1 and TRBJ2-4, reads SAVISQKPSRDICQRGTSLTIQCQVDSQVTMMFWYRQQPGQSLTLIATANQGSEATYESGFVIDKFPISRPNLTFSTLTVSNMSPEDSSIYLCSVEFRGLAKNIQYFGAGTRLSVL.

This clonotype was recorded many times. The gene calls are TRBV29-1 and TRBJ1-2; D remains ambiguous. Trimming pared 3 bases from V and 2 bases from J, leaving 16 bases between. CDR3 length: 15 residues. The germline CDR1 and CDR2 sequences are SQVTM and ANQGSEA. The CDR3 protein is CSVDSPFRENYGYTF. CDR3 nucleotides: TGCAGCGTTGATTCCCCCTTCCGAGAGAACTATGGCTACACCTTC.

This clonotype has a count of ten or more. The chain employs TRBV3-1 and TRBJ1-2; D is uncertain. The CDR3 has 14 amino acids. Germline CDR1 reads LGHDT; CDR2 reads YNNKEL (reference sequence). V was pared by 3 bases and J by 8 bases, with 16 bases between. CDR3 in DNA: TGTGCCAGCAGCCAGAGGTTCAGTCTCTACGGCTACACCTTC. This gives the protein CASSQRFSLYGYTF.

The table lists this clonotype with many counts. The rearrangement uses TRBV4-1 and TRBJ1-1; 11 bases match TRBD1. Germline CDR1 and CDR2: MGHRA and YSYEKL. V lost 0 bases to trimming and J lost 4 bases; unmatched junction nucleotides: 7. The CDR3 contains 17 residues. CDR3 residues: CASSQDGWDRGSTEAFF. CDR3 sequence (DNA): TGCGCCAGCAGCCAAGATGGATGGGACAGGGGGTCCACTGAAGCTTTCTTT.

The table lists this clonotype with many counts. The chain combines TRBV7-9 with TRBJ2-5; D not certain. The ends were cut back, 5 bases at V and 4 bases at J, with 11 bases in the middle. The CDR3 totals 13 residues. CDR1 is SEHNR and CDR2 is FQNEAQ in the germline V gene (reference sequence). The chain's CDR3 is CASSNQPGETQYF. In nucleotides, the CDR3 is TGTGCCAGCAGCAACCAACCGGGAGAGACCCAGTACTTC.

The sample holds many counts of this clonotype. The V and J genes are TRBV5-5 and TRBJ2-3, with 7 bases matching TRBD2. V shed 3 bases, J shed 2 bases, and the junction held 3 bases outside the gene matches. CDR1 and CDR2 from the germline V gene are SGHKS and YYEKEE (reference sequence). This CDR3 comprises 14 residues. The CDR3 loop reads CASSSSGNTDTQYF. DNA for the CDR3: TGTGCCAGCAGCTCAAGCGGGAACACAGATACGCAGTATTTT. Full variable domain (outside the CDR3, taken from reference TRBV5-5 and TRBJ2-3): DAGVTQSPTHLIKTRGQQVTLRCSPISGHKSVSWYQQVLGQGPQFIFQYYEKEERGRGNFPDRFSARQFPNYSSELNVNALLLGDSALYLCASSSSGNTDTQYFGPGTRLTVL.

This clonotype showed up many times. The chain employs TRBV6-5 and TRBJ2-1; 11 bases are shared with TRBD2. Germline CDR1 MNHEY, CDR2 SVGAGI. The CDR3 is 14 amino acids. V lost 9 bases to trimming and J lost 5 bases; unmatched junction nucleotides: 6. CDR3 in amino acids: CASTRLAGNNEQFF. The CDR3 DNA is TGTGCCAGTACGCGACTAGCGGGAAACAATGAGCAGTTCTTC.

This clonotype is classed as large. The chain joins TRBV7-2 to TRBJ2-3; the D gene is possibly TRBD1 (7 bases). The CDR3 covers 15 residues. Germline V CDR1 and CDR2: SGHTA, FQGNSA. V was trimmed by 4 bases and J by 2 bases, leaving 13 bases between them. CDR3 nucleotides: TGTGCCAGCAGCTCCCAGGGGGGAAACACAGATACGCAGTATTTT. Protein sequence: CASSSQGGNTDTQYF.

This clonotype showed up many times. The chain recombines TRBV27 with TRBJ1-2, with 8 bases identical to TRBD1. The length of the CDR3 is 13 residues. In germline, CDR1 is MNHEY, CDR2 SMNVEV (reference sequence). V was pared by 6 bases and J by 3 bases, with 3 bases of the junction left unmatched. The CDR3 DNA follows: TGTGCCAGCAGCCCGGGACAGGACTATGGCTACACCTTC. Translated, it gives CASSPGQDYGYTF.

This clonotype was observed many times. The chain uses TRBV6-5 and TRBJ2-5; no reliable D call. Looked up from germline, CDR1 is MNHEY and CDR2 is SVGAGI. V was pared by 0 bases and J by 3 bases, with 8 bases between. The CDR3 contains 14 residues. In DNA form, the CDR3 reads TGTGCCAGCAGTTACTCACCGTGGGAAGAGACCCAGTACTTC. This encodes CASSYSPWEETQYF.